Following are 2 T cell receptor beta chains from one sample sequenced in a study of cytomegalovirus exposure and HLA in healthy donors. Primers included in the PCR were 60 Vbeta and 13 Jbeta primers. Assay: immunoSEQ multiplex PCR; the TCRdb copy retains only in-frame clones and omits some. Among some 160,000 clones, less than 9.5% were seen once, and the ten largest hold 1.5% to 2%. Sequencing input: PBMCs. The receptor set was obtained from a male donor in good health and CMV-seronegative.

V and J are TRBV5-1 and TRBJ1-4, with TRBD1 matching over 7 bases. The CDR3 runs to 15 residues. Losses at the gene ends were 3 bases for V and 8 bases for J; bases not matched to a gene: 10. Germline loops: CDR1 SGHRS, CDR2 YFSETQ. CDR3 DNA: TGCGCCAGCAGCTCGGACGGGACAGTAGGAGAAAAACTGTTTTTT. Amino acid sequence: CASSSDGTVGEKLFF.

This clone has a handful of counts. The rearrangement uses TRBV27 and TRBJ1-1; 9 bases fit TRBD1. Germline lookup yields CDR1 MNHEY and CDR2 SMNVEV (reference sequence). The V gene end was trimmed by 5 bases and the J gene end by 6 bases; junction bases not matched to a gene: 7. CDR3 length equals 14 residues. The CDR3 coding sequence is TGTGCCAGCAGTCCATCGGACAGGGGACCTGAAGCTTTCTTT. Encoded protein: CASSPSDRGPEAFF.